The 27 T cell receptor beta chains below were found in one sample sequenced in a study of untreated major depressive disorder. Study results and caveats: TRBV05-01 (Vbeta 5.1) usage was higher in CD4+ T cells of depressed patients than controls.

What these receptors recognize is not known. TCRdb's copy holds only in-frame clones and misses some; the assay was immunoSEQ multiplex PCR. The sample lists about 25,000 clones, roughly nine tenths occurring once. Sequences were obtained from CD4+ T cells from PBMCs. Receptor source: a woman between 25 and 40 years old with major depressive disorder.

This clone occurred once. Here the CDR3 reads CASSLRGSSGYTF. For the CDR3, the DNA is TGTGCCAGCAGCTTAAGGGGATCCAGCGGCTACACCTTC. The V and J genes are TRBV7-2 and TRBJ1-2, with a tentative D call TRBD1 (5 bases). V was clipped by 2 bases and J by 8 bases, with 12 bases between them. There are 13 residues in the CDR3. The V gene's germline CDR1 is SGHTA and CDR2 FQGNSA.

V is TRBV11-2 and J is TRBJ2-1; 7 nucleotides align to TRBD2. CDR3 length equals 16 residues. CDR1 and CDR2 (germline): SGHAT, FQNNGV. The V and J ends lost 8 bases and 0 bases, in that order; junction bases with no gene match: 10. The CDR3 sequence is CASVKGGGSSYNEQFF. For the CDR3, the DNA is TGTGCCAGCGTAAAGGGCGGGGGTAGCTCCTACAATGAGCAGTTCTTC.

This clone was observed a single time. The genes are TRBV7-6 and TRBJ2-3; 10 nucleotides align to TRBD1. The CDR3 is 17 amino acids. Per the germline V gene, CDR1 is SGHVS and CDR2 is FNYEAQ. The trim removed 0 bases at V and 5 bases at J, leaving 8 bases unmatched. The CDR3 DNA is TGTGCCAGCAGCTTAGCGCTCAGGGACAGGGGAGAAGATACGCAGTATTTT. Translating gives CASSLALRDRGEDTQYF. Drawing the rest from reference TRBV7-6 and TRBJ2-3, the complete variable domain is GAGVSQSPRYKVTKRGQDVALRCDPISGHVSLYWYRQALGQGPEFLTYFNYEAQQDKSGLPNDRFSAERPEGSISTLTIQRTEQRDSAMYRCASSLALRDRGEDTQYFGPGTRLTVL.

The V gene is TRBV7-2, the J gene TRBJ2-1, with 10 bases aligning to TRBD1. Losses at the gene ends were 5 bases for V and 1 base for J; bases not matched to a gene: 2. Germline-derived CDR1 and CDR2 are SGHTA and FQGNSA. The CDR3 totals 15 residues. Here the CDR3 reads CASSGGQGSYNEQFF. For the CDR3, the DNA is TGTGCCAGCAGCGGGGGACAGGGGTCCTACAATGAGCAGTTCTTC.

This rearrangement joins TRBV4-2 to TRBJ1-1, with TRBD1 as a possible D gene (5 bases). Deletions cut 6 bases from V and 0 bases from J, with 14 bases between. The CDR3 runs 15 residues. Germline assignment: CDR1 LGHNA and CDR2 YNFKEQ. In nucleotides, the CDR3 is TGTGCCAGCAGAGCCACGGACAACTTGAACACTGAAGCTTTCTTT. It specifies CASRATDNLNTEAFF.

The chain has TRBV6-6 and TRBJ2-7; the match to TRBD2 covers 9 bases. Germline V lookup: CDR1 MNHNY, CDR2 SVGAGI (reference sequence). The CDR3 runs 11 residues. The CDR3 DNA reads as TGTGCTGCGGGGGGGCTCTACGAGCAGTACTTC. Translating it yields CAAGGLYEQYF.

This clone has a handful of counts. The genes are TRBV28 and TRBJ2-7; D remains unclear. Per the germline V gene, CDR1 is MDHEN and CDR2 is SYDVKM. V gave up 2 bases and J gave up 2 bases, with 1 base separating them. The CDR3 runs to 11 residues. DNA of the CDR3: TGTGCCAGCAGTTTAGCCTACGAGCAGTACTTC. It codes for CASSLAYEQYF.

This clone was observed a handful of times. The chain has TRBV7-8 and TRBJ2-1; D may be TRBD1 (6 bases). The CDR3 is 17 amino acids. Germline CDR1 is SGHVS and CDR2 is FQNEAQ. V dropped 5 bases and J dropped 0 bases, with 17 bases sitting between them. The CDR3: CASSKNRAQFSYNEQFF. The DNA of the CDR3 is TGTGCCAGCAGCAAGAACAGGGCCCAATTCTCCTACAATGAGCAGTTCTTC.

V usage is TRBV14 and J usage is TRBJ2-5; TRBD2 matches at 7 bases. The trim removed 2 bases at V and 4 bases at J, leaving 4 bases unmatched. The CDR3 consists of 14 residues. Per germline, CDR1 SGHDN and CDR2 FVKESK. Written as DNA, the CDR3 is TGTGCCAGCAGCCAAAGGACTAGACTAGAGACCCAGTACTTC. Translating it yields CASSQRTRLETQYF.

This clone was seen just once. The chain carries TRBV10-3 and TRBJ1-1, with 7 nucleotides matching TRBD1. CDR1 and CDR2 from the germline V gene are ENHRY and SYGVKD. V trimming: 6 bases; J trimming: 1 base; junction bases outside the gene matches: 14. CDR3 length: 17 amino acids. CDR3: CAIRAGTVRRENTEAFF. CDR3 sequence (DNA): TGTGCCATCAGAGCCGGGACAGTCCGCCGGGAGAACACTGAAGCTTTCTTT.

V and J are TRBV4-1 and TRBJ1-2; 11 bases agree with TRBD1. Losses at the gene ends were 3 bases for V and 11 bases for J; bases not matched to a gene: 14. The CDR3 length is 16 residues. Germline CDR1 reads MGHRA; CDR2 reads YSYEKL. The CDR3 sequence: CASSQYLAGTGGKYTF. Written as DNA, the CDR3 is TGCGCCAGCAGCCAGTACCTTGCCGGGACAGGGGGAAAGTACACCTTC.

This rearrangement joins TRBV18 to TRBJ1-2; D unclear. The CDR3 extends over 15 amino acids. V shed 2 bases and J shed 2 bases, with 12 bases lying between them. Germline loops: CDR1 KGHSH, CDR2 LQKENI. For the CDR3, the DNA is TGTGCCAGCTCACCAGCTCGGACGGACAACTATGGCTACACCTTC. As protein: CASSPARTDNYGYTF.

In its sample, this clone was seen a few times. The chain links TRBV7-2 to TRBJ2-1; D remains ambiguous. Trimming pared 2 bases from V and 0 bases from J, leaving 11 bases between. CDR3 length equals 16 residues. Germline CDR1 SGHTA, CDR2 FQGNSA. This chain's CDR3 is CASSLYSWGSYNEQFF. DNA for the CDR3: TGTGCCAGCAGCTTATATTCCTGGGGCTCCTACAATGAGCAGTTCTTC.

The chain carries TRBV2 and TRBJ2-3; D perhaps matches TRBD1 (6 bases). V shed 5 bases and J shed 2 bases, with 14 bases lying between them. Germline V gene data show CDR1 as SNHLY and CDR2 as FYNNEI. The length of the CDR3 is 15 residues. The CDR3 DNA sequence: TGTGCCAGCAGTCTTGCCTACAGGGCCACAGATACGCAGTATTTT. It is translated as CASSLAYRATDTQYF.

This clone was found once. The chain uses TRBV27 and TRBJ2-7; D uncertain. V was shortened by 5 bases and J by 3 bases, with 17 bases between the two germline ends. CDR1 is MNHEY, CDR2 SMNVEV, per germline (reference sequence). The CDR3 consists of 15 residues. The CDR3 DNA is TGTGCCAGCAGTCTCCTCCTTGGCAGCGTCTACGAGCAGTACTTC. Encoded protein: CASSLLLGSVYEQYF.

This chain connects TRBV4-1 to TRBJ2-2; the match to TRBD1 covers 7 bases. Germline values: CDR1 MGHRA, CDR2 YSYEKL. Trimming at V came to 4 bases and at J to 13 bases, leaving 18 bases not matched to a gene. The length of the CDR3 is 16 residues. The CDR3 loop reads CASSPVRLTGFLGLFF. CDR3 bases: TGCGCCAGCAGCCCGGTACGGTTGACAGGGTTTTTGGGGCTGTTTTTT.

The CDR3 reads CASVGPGTDTQYF. CDR3 sequence (DNA): TGCGCCAGCGTAGGGCCAGGCACAGATACGCAGTATTTT. The V gene is TRBV5-1, the J gene TRBJ2-3; the D is unclear. Germline lookup yields CDR1 SGHRS and CDR2 YFSETQ. Trimming took off 7 bases at V and 1 base at J, with 10 bases between the two ends. The CDR3 runs 13 residues.

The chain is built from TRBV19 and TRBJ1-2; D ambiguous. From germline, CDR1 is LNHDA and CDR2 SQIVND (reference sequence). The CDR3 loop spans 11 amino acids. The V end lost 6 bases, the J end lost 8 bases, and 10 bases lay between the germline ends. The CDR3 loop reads CASRGSSGYTF. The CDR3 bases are TGTGCCAGTAGGGGCTCCTCAGGCTACACCTTC. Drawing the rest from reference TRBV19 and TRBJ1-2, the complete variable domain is DGGITQSPKYLFRKEGQNVTLSCEQNLNHDAMYWYRQDPGQGLRLIYYSQIVNDFQKGDIAEGYSVSREKKESFPLTVTSAQKNPTAFYLCASRGSSGYTFGSGTRLTVV.

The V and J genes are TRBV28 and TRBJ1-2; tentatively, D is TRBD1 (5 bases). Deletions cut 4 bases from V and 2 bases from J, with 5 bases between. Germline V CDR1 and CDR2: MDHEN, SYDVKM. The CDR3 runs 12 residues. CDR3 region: CASSSGNYGYTF. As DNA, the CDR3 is TGTGCCAGCAGTTCAGGGAACTATGGCTACACCTTC.

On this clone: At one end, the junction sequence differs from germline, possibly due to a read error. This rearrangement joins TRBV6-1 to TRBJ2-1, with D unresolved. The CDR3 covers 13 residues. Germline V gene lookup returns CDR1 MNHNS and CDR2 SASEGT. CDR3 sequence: CASQRSSYNEQFF. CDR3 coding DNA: TGCGCTTCGCAGAGGAGCTCCTACAATGAGCAGTTCTTC.

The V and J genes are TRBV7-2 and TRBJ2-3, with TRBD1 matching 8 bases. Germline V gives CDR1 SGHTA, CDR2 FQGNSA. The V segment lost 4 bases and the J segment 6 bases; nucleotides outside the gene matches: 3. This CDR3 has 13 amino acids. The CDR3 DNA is TGTGCCAGCAGCTATACAGGGGGGGATACGCAGTATTTT. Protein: CASSYTGGDTQYF.

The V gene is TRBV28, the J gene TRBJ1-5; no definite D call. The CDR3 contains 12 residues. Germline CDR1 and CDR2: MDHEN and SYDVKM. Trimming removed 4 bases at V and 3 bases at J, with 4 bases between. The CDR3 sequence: CASSSTNQPQHF. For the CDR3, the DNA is TGTGCCAGCAGTTCCACCAATCAGCCCCAGCATTTT.

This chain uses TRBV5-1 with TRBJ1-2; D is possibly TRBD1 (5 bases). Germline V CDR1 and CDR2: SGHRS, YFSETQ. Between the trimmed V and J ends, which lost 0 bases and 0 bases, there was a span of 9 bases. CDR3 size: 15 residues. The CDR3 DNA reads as TGCGCCAGCAGCTTGGGACGAGGGGCTAACTATGGCTACACCTTC. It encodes CASSLGRGANYGYTF.

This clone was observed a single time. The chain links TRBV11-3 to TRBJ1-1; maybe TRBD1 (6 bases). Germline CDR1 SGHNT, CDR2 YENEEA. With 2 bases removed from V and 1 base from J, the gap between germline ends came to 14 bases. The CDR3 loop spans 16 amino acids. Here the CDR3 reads CASSLWQGWGNTEAFF. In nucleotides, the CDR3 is TGTGCCAGCAGCTTATGGCAGGGGTGGGGGAACACTGAAGCTTTCTTT.

CDR3 residues: CASSRGFNEKLFF. Written as DNA, the CDR3 is TGTGCCAGCAGCCGGGGCTTTAATGAAAAACTGTTTTTT. The chain employs TRBV13 and TRBJ1-4; a weak D match, TRBD1 (5 bases). The CDR3 loop spans 13 amino acids. Trimming took off 5 bases at V and 4 bases at J, with 8 bases between the two ends. Germline loops: CDR1 PRHDT, CDR2 FYEKMQ (reference sequence).

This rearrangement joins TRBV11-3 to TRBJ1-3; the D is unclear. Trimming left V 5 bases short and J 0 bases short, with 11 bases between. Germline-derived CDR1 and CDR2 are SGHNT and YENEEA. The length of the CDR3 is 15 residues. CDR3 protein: CASSQTGSSGNTIYF. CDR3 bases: TGTGCCAGCAGCCAGACGGGAAGCTCTGGAAACACCATATATTTT.

The CDR3 sequence: CASSRERGGGGYTF. CDR3 DNA: TGTGCCAGCAGCCGAGAGAGGGGAGGAGGTGGCTACACCTTC. The genes are TRBV6-4 and TRBJ1-2, with D possibly being TRBD1 (5 bases). The germline gives CDR1 MRHNA, CDR2 SNTAGT. V lost 6 bases and J lost 7, with 18 bases in between. The CDR3 spans 14 residues.